Shown below are 3 T cell receptor beta chains from a single sample sequenced in a study of cytomegalovirus exposure and HLA in healthy donors. 60 Vbeta and 13 Jbeta primers were used in PCR. TCRdb's table, derived via immunoSEQ multiplex PCR, lists solely in-frame clones and lacks some. The repertoire includes 150,000 to 200,000 clones, roughly 13% of them detected once, and 7.8% sits in the top ten. Sequences were obtained from PBMCs. Source of these receptors: a man aged 50 to 60 in good health and CMV-seropositive.

The chain employs TRBV5-4 and TRBJ1-1; D might be TRBD1 (6 bases). Trimming removed 6 bases from V and 4 bases from J, with 16 bases in between. This CDR3 spans 14 amino acids. Germline V gives CDR1 SGHNT, CDR2 YYREEE (reference sequence). The CDR3 coding sequence is TGTGCCAGCACTCCTGGGGGGGCGCGCACTGAAGCTTTCTTT. This sequence encodes CASTPGGARTEAFF. The full variable domain, rest sourced from reference TRBV5-4 and TRBJ1-1, is ETGVTQSPTHLIKTRGQQVTLRCSSQSGHNTVSWYQQALGQGPQFIFQYYREEENGRGNFPPRFSGLQFPNYSSELNVNALELDDSALYLCASTPGGARTEAFFGQGTRLTVV.

The sample holds a few counts of this clone. V is TRBV5-1 and J is TRBJ1-6; D possibly corresponds to TRBD1 (5 bases). From germline, CDR1 is SGHRS and CDR2 YFSETQ. With 3 bases removed from V and 7 bases from J, the gap between germline ends came to 14 bases. CDR3 length: 15 residues. DNA of the CDR3: TGCGCCAGCAGCTCAAACCCGGAGGGGAATTCACCCCTCCACTTT. Protein: CASSSNPEGNSPLHF.

A few counts support this clone. The chain joins TRBV6-5 to TRBJ2-3; D unresolved. The CDR3 sequence is 14 residues long. Germline CDR1 reads MNHEY; CDR2 reads SVGAGI. Trimming pared 0 bases from V and 9 bases from J, leaving 13 bases between. CDR3 amino acids: CASSYSKLVGTQYF. The CDR3 nucleotides read TGTGCCAGCAGTTACTCAAAGCTTGTCGGGACGCAGTATTTT.